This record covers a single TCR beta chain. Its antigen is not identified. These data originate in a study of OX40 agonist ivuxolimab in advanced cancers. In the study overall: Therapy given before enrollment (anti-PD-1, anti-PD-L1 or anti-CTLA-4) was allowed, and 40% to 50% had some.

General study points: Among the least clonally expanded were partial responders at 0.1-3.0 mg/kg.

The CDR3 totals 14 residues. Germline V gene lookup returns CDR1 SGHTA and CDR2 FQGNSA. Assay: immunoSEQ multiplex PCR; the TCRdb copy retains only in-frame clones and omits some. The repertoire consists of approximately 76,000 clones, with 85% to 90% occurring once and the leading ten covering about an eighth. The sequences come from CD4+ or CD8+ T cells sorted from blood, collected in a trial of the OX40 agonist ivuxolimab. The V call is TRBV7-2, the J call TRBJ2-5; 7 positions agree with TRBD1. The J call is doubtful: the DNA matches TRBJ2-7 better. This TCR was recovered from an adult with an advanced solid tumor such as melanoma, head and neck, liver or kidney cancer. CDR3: CASSLDGTAYEQYF. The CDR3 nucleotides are TGTGCCAGCAGCTTAGACGGGACAGCCTACGAGCAGTACTTC.